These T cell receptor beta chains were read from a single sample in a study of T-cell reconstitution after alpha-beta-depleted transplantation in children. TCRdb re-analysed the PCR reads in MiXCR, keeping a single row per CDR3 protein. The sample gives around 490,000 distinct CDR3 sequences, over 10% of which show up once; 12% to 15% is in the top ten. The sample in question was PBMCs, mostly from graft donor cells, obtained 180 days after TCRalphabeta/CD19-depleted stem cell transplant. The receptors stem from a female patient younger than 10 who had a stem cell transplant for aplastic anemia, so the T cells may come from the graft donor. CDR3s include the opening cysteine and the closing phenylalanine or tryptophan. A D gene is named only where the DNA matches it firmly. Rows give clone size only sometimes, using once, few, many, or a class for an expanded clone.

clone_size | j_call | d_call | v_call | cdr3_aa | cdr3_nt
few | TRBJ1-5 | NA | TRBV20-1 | CSARRRVGMGNQPQHF | TGCAGTGCCCGTCGCCGGGTAGGGATGGGCAATCAGCCCCAGCATTTT
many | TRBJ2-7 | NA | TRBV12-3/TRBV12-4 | CASSFSDLLYEQYF | TGTGCCAGCAGTTTTTCCGACCTTCTATACGAGCAGTACTTC
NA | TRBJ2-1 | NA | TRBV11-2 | CASSLVRGMAGQYNEQFF | TGTGCCAGCAGCTTAGTCCGCGGTATGGCGGGACAATACAATGAGCAGTTCTTC
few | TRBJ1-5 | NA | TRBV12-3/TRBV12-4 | CASTLDSNQPQHF | TGTGCCAGCACTTTGGACAGCAATCAGCCCCAGCATTTT
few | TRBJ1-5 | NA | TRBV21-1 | CASSTRDRGYQPQHF | TGTGCCAGCAGCACTCGGGACAGGGGATATCAGCCCCAGCATTTT
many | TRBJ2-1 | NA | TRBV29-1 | CSVAPRPSSYNEQFF | TGCAGCGTTGCCCCGCGCCCGAGCTCCTACAATGAGCAGTTCTTC
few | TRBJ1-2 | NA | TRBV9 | CASSVEIGTYGYTF | TGTGCCAGCAGCGTGGAGATAGGGACCTATGGCTACACCTTC
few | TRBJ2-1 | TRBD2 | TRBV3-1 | CASSQEDLAGGFNEQFF | TGTGCCAGCAGCCAAGAGGACTTAGCGGGAGGGTTTAATGAGCAGTTCTTC
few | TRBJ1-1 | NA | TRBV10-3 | CAISDRQMNTEAFF | TGTGCCATCAGTGACCGACAGATGAACACTGAAGCTTTCTTT
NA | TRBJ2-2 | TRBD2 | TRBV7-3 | CASSFLLRAGRENTGELFF | TGTGCCAGCAGCTTCCTCTTAAGAGCGGGGCGCGAGAACACCGGGGAGCTGTTTTTT
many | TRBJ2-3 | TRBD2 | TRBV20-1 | CSESGRGTDTQYF | TGCAGTGAGAGCGGGAGGGGCACAGATACGCAGTATTTT
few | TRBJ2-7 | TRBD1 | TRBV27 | CASSRDSGFPDGQYF | TGTGCCAGCAGTAGGGACAGCGGATTCCCGGACGGGCAGTACTTC
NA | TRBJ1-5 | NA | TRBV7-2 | CASSLEGLQPQHF | TGTGCCAGCAGCTTAGAAGGGCTTCAGCCCCAGCATTTT
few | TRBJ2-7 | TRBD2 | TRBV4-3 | CASSQGAGAPYEQYF | TGCGCCAGCAGCCAAGGAGCGGGAGCCCCCTACGAGCAGTACTTC
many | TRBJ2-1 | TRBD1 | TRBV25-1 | CASSVRDRRYNEQFF | TGTGCCAGCAGTGTCCGGGACAGGCGATACAATGAGCAGTTCTTC
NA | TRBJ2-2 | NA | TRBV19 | CASNLNGRVTGELFF | TGTGCCAGTAACCTTAACGGGAGAGTGACCGGGGAGCTGTTTTTT
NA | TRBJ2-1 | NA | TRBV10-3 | CAISGSAEGEQFF | TGTGCCATCAGTGGTTCCGCGGAGGGGGAGCAGTTCTTC
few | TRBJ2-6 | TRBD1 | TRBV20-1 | CSAREGRGRSGANVLTF | TGCAGTGCTAGAGAGGGCAGGGGGCGATCTGGGGCCAACGTCCTGACTTTC
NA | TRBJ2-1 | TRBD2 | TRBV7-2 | CASSGGVYNEQFF | TGTGCCAGCAGTGGGGGGGTCTACAATGAGCAGTTCTTC
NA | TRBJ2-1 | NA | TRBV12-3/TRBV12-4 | CASTEGNEQFF | TGTGCCAGCACCGAGGGGAATGAGCAGTTCTTC
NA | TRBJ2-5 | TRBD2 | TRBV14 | CASSQAIFRLAERETQYF | TGTGCCAGCAGCCAAGCTATCTTCAGACTAGCGGAGAGAGAGACCCAGTACTTC
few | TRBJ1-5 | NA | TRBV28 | CASSWTDNQPQHF | TGTGCCAGCAGTTGGACGGACAATCAGCCCCAGCATTTT
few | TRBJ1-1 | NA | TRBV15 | CATNRFVLDTEAFF | TGTGCCACCAACAGGTTTGTTTTGGACACTGAAGCTTTCTTT